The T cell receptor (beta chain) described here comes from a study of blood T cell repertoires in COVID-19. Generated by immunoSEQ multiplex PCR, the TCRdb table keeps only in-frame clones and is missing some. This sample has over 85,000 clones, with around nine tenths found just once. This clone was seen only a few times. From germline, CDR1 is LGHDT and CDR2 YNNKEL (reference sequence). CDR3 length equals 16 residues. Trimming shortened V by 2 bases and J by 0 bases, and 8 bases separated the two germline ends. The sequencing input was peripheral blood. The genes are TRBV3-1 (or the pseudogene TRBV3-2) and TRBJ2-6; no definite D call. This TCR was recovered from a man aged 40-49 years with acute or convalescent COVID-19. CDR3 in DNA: TGTGCCAGCAGCCAACTCTCTAGCTCTGGGGCCAACGTCCTGACTTTC. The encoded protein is CASSQLSSSGANVLTF.